These 29 T cell receptor beta chains originate from one sample sequenced in a study of T-cell memory formation after mild COVID-19. One entry per CDR3 protein results from TCRdb running MiXCR on the 5' RACE reads. The sample has under 650,000 distinct CDR3 sequences, more than 15% seen once. The sample comprised PBMCs or a T cell subset sorted from them (not recorded which). The source of these receptors is an adult woman who had mild COVID-19 (a few samples of this study predate the infection). Cell type and time point are not known.

This clonotype was picked up one time. The genes are TRBV4-1 and TRBJ2-1; TRBD2 aligns across 14 bases. V lost 2 bases and J lost 10; bases outside the gene matches: 4. The CDR3 consists of 15 residues. CDR1 is MGHRA, CDR2 YSYEKL, per germline. The CDR3 sequence: CASSQPRTSGGEQFF. The CDR3 DNA follows: TGCGCCAGCAGCCAACCAAGGACTAGCGGGGGGGAGCAGTTCTTC.

The J gene is TRBJ2-7, the V gene TRBV12-3 or TRBV12-4; 12 bases are a match to TRBD2. V lost 1 base to trimming and J lost 2 bases; unmatched junction nucleotides: 6. The CDR3 is 17 amino acids. In DNA, the CDR3 is TGTGCCAGCAGTTTAGAAGGACTAGCGGGACGACCCTACGAGCAGTACTTC. Protein product: CASSLEGLAGRPYEQYF.

This clonotype has only a few counts. The rearrangement joins TRBV7-8 to TRBJ2-1, with D maybe TRBD1 (6 bases). CDR1 SGHVS and CDR2 FQNEAQ come from the germline V gene. Trimming cost V 2 bases and J 1 base, with 15 bases left between them. The CDR3 contains 17 residues. The CDR3 DNA is TGTGCCAGCAGCTTAAAACAGGGAAGTATATCCTACAATGAGCAGTTCTTC. This gives the protein CASSLKQGSISYNEQFF.

This chain links TRBV20-1 with TRBJ1-4, with D unclear. Germline CDR1 is DFQATT and CDR2 is SNEGSKA (reference sequence). Trimming shortened V by 5 bases and J by 4 bases, and 14 bases separated the two germline ends. This CDR3 is built from 14 residues. The CDR3 reads CSARTGLLNEKLFF. DNA of the CDR3: TGCAGTGCTCGTACGGGCCTGCTTAATGAAAAACTGTTTTTT.

This clonotype has at least ten counts. J is TRBJ2-7 and V is TRBV6-6, with D perhaps TRBD1 or TRBD2 (5 bases each). This CDR3 spans 13 amino acids. V shed 6 bases and J shed 2 bases, with 11 bases lying between them. Germline V lookup: CDR1 MNHNY, CDR2 SVGAGI (reference sequence). The CDR3 nucleotides read TGTGCCAGCAGGGGGGACGGAACCTACGAGCAGTACTTC. This translates into CASRGDGTYEQYF.

This chain joins TRBV6-5 and TRBJ2-1; D remains unclear. Between the trimmed V and J ends, which lost 2 bases and 5 bases, there was a span of 7 bases. The CDR3 runs 13 residues. The V gene's germline CDR1 is MNHEY and CDR2 SVGAGI. The CDR3 DNA is TGTGCCAGCAGTTACCGGGCGGACAATGAGCAGTTCTTC. Protein product: CASSYRADNEQFF.

The CDR3 loop is CASSPTPELHEQYF. CDR3 nucleotide sequence: TGTGCCAGCAGCCCGACGCCCGAGCTCCACGAGCAGTACTTC. V and J are TRBV5-6 and TRBJ2-7; unclear D gene. Germline CDR1 and CDR2: SGHDT and YYEEEE. V dropped 4 bases and J dropped 5 bases, with 16 bases sitting between them. This CDR3 comprises 14 residues.

The genes are TRBV9 and TRBJ2-1, with D possibly matching TRBD2 (6 bases). The V end was cut by 2 bases, the J end by 3 bases, with 12 bases between. Germline V CDR1 and CDR2: SGDLS, YYNGEE. The CDR3 covers 15 residues. CDR3 region: CASSVAGPSYNEQFF. The CDR3 DNA reads TGTGCCAGCAGCGTGGCGGGACCCAGCTACAATGAGCAGTTCTTC.

This clonotype has more than one count but fewer than ten. CDR3 sequence reads: CASSKGQGYGGYTF. In nucleotides, the CDR3 is TGTGCCAGCAGTAAGGGACAGGGTTACGGTGGCTACACCTTC. The rearrangement links TRBV6-6 to TRBJ1-2, with TRBD1 matching 9 bases. The V gene end was trimmed by 5 bases and the J gene end by 7 bases; junction bases not matched to a gene: 8. CDR3 size: 14 residues. Per germline, CDR1 MNHNY and CDR2 SVGAGI (reference sequence).

This clonotype was seen more than once but under ten times. The V and J genes are TRBV12-3 or TRBV12-4 and TRBJ1-1; D is unresolved. Trimming removed 2 bases at V and 1 base at J, with 11 bases between. The CDR3 has 15 amino acids. The CDR3 spells CASSLLYVGNTEAFF. DNA of the CDR3: TGTGCCAGCAGTTTACTCTACGTGGGGAACACTGAAGCTTTCTTT.

This chain uses TRBV7-7 with TRBJ2-1, with D perhaps given as TRBD1 or TRBD2 (6 bases each). Germline CDR1 is SSHAT and CDR2 is FNYEAQ (reference sequence). The V end lost 5 bases, the J end lost 8 bases, and 19 bases lay between the germline ends. The CDR3 contains 15 residues. CDR3 bases: TGTGCCAGCAGCCCCTCACCGGGGGCCGAGGATGAGCAGTTCTTC. Protein sequence: CASSPSPGAEDEQFF.

This clonotype appeared a few times. The rearrangement uses TRBV6-5 and TRBJ2-2; D gene uncertain. The CDR3 contains 15 residues. Trimming left V 5 bases short and J 3 bases short, with 13 bases between. From germline, CDR1 is MNHEY and CDR2 SVGAGI. The CDR3 reads CASSTTLQHTGELFF. The CDR3 bases are TGTGCCAGCAGTACAACCTTACAGCACACCGGGGAGCTGTTTTTT.

This clonotype came up a few times. This chain joins TRBV7-6 and TRBJ2-7, with 7 bases lining up with TRBD2. After removal of 4 bases from V and 0 bases from J, the junction contained 6 bases not matched to a gene. CDR1 is SGHVS, CDR2 FNYEAQ, per germline. The CDR3 is 15 residues long. CDR3 in DNA: TGTGCCAGCAGCTCTGAGGGGAGGGTCTCCTACGAGCAGTACTTC. Translation gives CASSSEGRVSYEQYF.

The chain is built from TRBV20-1 and TRBJ1-1; D not resolved. Deletions cut 5 bases from V and 0 bases from J, with 13 bases between. Germline values: CDR1 DFQATT, CDR2 SNEGSKA (reference sequence). CDR3 length: 14 amino acids. In DNA, the CDR3 is TGCAGTGCTCCCATTAGACGGCTGAACACTGAAGCTTTCTTT. Protein product: CSAPIRRLNTEAFF.

The V call is TRBV4-2, the J call TRBJ2-3, with 9 bases that match TRBD2. With 0 bases clipped from V and 4 bases from J, the junction kept 5 bases outside the gene matches. The CDR3 length is 16 residues. The germline gives CDR1 LGHNA, CDR2 YNFKEQ. The CDR3 sequence: CASSQEAAGGADTQYF. DNA of the CDR3: TGTGCCAGCAGCCAAGAGGCGGCGGGAGGGGCAGATACGCAGTATTTT.

This clonotype turned up a few times. The V gene is TRBV7-8, the J gene TRBJ2-1, with a tentative D call TRBD2 (6 bases). CDR1 is SGHVS and CDR2 is FQNEAQ in the germline V gene. CDR3 length: 13 amino acids. V gave up 5 bases and J gave up 8 bases, with 13 bases separating them. Here the CDR3 DNA reads TGTGCCAGCAGCACTACCCGGGACTATGAGCAGTTCTTC. Protein: CASSTTRDYEQFF.

This clonotype was seen only once. The V and J genes are TRBV7-8 and TRBJ2-3, with D possibly matching TRBD1 (5 bases). The germline gives CDR1 SGHVS, CDR2 FQNEAQ. V was shortened by 6 bases and J by 6 bases, with 7 bases between the two germline ends. This CDR3 is 11 amino acids long. The CDR3 here is CASRGLDTQYF. CDR3 sequence (DNA): TGTGCCAGCAGGGGGCTCGATACGCAGTATTTT.

The chain joins TRBV9 to TRBJ2-3; 9 bases align to TRBD2. The length of the CDR3 is 15 residues. Germline CDR1 and CDR2: SGDLS and YYNGEE. V was pared by 4 bases and J by 4 bases, with 7 bases of the junction left unmatched. The CDR3 DNA sequence: TGTGCCAGCAGCAAACTAGCGGGCGTGGCAGATACGCAGTATTTT. Translation gives CASSKLAGVADTQYF.

This sequence joins TRBV27 and TRBJ2-1; D is unclear. V lost 5 bases to trimming and J lost 3 bases, with 5 bases between them. CDR1 is MNHEY and CDR2 is SMNVEV in the germline V gene (reference sequence). The CDR3 is 12 residues long. The CDR3 DNA is TGTGCCAGCAGTACCTACTACAATGAGCAGTTCTTC. It translates to CASSTYYNEQFF.

This clonotype was recorded many times. The chain recombines TRBV27 with TRBJ2-1; unclear D gene. V was trimmed by 1 base and J by 2 bases, leaving 3 bases between them. The CDR3 is 13 amino acids. Germline lookup yields CDR1 MNHEY and CDR2 SMNVEV (reference sequence). The CDR3 DNA is TGTGCCAGCAGTTTATTAGCCTACAATGAGCAGTTCTTC. Translating gives CASSLLAYNEQFF.

The genes are TRBV5-1 and TRBJ2-3; possible D gene TRBD2, 6 bases. The CDR3 length is 14 residues. CDR1 SGHRS and CDR2 YFSETQ come from the germline V gene. V shed 2 bases and J shed 6 bases, with 13 bases lying between them. CDR3 in amino acids: CASSLMTGVDTQYF. The CDR3, as DNA: TGCGCCAGCAGCTTAATGACGGGGGTTGATACGCAGTATTTT.

This chain joins TRBV27 and TRBJ1-5; 9 nucleotides align to TRBD1. The ends lost 6 bases at V and 2 bases at J; junction bases unmatched: 5. The germline gives CDR1 MNHEY, CDR2 SMNVEV (reference sequence). The CDR3 consists of 15 residues. CDR3 loop: CASSTGGSGNQPQHF. The CDR3, as DNA: TGTGCCAGCAGCACAGGGGGCTCGGGCAATCAGCCCCAGCATTTT.

This clonotype was counted a few times. The CDR3 loop is CASRMGTEAFF. DNA for the CDR3: TGTGCCAGCAGGATGGGGACTGAAGCTTTCTTT. The chain has TRBV7-2 and TRBJ1-1, with D unresolved. The germline V gene has CDR1 SGHTA and CDR2 FQGNSA. With 6 bases removed from V and 5 bases from J, the gap between germline ends came to 7 bases. The CDR3 is made up of 11 amino acids.

J is TRBJ2-7 and V is TRBV27, with TRBD2 identical over 9 bases. Germline lookup yields CDR1 MNHEY and CDR2 SMNVEV (reference sequence). J was trimmed by 3 bases and V by 3 bases; bases with no gene match: 6. CDR3 length equals 15 residues. CDR3 in amino acids: CASSLKGSGSYEQYF. CDR3 sequence (DNA): TGTGCCAGCAGTTTGAAAGGTAGCGGGAGCTACGAGCAGTACTTC.

About this clonotype itself: A read error may account for a junction end that differs from germline. The chain employs TRBV28 and TRBJ2-7; a possible D gene is TRBD2 (6 bases). The germline gives CDR1 MDHEN, CDR2 SYDVKM. The CDR3 spans 15 residues. The CDR3 protein is CASSPQEGLRYERYF. The DNA for the CDR3 is TGTGCCAGCAGTCCACAAGAGGGACTTCGATACGAGCGGTACTTC.

This clonotype has just a few counts. The chain carries TRBV20-1 and TRBJ2-5; D not resolved. Germline CDR1 is DFQATT and CDR2 is SNEGSKA (reference sequence). The CDR3 consists of 13 residues. Between the trimmed V and J ends, which lost 3 bases and 1 base, there was a span of 9 bases. The CDR3 DNA sequence: TGCAGTGCTAGCGGGCCGAGCCAAGAGACCCAGTACTTC. This codes for CSASGPSQETQYF.

In this sample, this clonotype turned up a few times. The V and J genes are TRBV2 and TRBJ2-3; no firm D call. The CDR3 loop spans 13 amino acids. V lost 7 bases, J lost 2 bases, and 10 bases lay in between. CDR1 and CDR2 from the germline V gene are SNHLY and FYNNEI. CDR3 residues: CASIVQVTDTQYF. The CDR3 coding sequence is TGTGCCAGCATTGTCCAGGTCACAGATACGCAGTATTTT.

In its sample, this clonotype was seen a few times. The CDR3 sequence: CASSPTGTGGSGANVLTF. As DNA, the CDR3 is TGTGCCAGCTCACCAACCGGGACAGGGGGTTCTGGGGCCAACGTCCTGACTTTC. The J gene is TRBJ2-6, the V gene TRBV18; 11 positions match TRBD1. V lost 2 bases, J lost 1 base, and 4 bases stayed unmatched. The CDR3 totals 18 residues. The V gene's germline CDR1 is KGHSH and CDR2 LQKENI.

This clonotype was recorded at least ten times. The V and J genes are TRBV7-9 and TRBJ1-1; maybe TRBD1 (5 bases). The CDR3 totals 13 residues. CDR1 is SEHNR, CDR2 FQNEAQ, per germline (reference sequence). Trimming took off 7 bases at V and 4 bases at J, with 13 bases between the two ends. CDR3 sequence (DNA): TGTGCCAGCAAGATGGGGCCGGTCACTGAAGCTTTCTTT. This encodes CASKMGPVTEAFF.